This T cell receptor beta chain was recorded in a study of early stage breast cancer tumors. Study background: Samples were sequenced at 7.5 to 10-fold average coverage.

Profiling relied on immunoSEQ multiplex PCR, and the TCRdb table lists in-frame clones only, not all of them. Of about 29,000 clones listed, roughly 86% are singletons. Germline V gives CDR1 SEHNR, CDR2 FQNEAQ (reference sequence). V lost 4 bases and J lost 0, with 8 bases in between. The CDR3 covers 14 residues. This rearrangement joins TRBV7-9 to TRBJ2-3, with a weak D call TRBD2 (6 bases). This sequence was found in a person aged 45-60 years with breast cancer. The sequencing sample was made of blood. The chain's CDR3 is CASSSAGSTDTQYF. CDR3 sequence (DNA): TGTGCCAGCAGCTCAGCGGGTAGCACAGATACGCAGTATTTT.